Below are 26 T cell receptor beta chains sequenced from a single sample in a study of shared clonotypes between healthy human individuals. Sequencing was performed with immunoSEQ multiplex PCR; in TCRdb, only in-frame clones are kept and a portion is missing. The sample contains about 380,000 clones, 96% of which appear only once. Sequenced sample: memory CD8+ T cells sorted from blood. Subset defined: CD45RO+ cells pooled with CCR7-negative TemRA cells. Receptors originate from a young man in good health.

The chain is built from TRBV11-2 and TRBJ2-3, with 11 positions matching TRBD2. V lost 5 bases, J lost 0 bases, and 7 bases stayed unmatched. The V gene's germline CDR1 is SGHAT and CDR2 FQNNGV. The CDR3 runs 17 residues. The chain's CDR3 is CASSRGLAVTSTDTQYF. The CDR3 coding sequence is TGTGCCAGCAGCAGGGGACTAGCGGTTACTAGCACAGATACGCAGTATTTT.

CDR3 loop: CASSEKRQRADPSYEQYF. CDR3 coding DNA: TGTGCCAGCAGCGAAAAGAGACAAAGGGCGGACCCATCCTACGAGCAGTACTTC. V and J are TRBV21-1 and TRBJ2-7. TRBV21-1 is a recognized pseudogene. CDR3 length equals 18 residues.

The chain is built from TRBV5-1 and TRBJ2-7; the D gene is possibly TRBD1 (6 bases). This CDR3 comprises 15 residues. Germline V gene sequence: CDR1 SGHRS, CDR2 YFSETQ. The V end was cut by 4 bases, the J end by 1 base, with 15 bases between. CDR3 residues: CASSASPRGSYEQYF. The CDR3 region has the DNA TGCGCCAGCAGCGCCAGCCCAAGGGGGTCCTACGAGCAGTACTTC.

The count of this clone is one. The CDR3 loop is CASSSWVAGNEQFF. The CDR3 DNA is TGTGCCAGCAGCTCCTGGGTAGCGGGAAATGAGCAGTTCTTC. The V call is TRBV7-9, the J call TRBJ2-1, with TRBD2 matching over 8 bases. Trimming removed 4 bases from V and 7 bases from J; junction bases left unmatched: 6. Germline assignment: CDR1 SEHNR and CDR2 FQNEAQ (reference sequence). CDR3 length equals 14 residues.

J is TRBJ2-7 and V is TRBV2; D perhaps matches TRBD1 (6 bases). Per germline, CDR1 SNHLY and CDR2 FYNNEI. The V end was cut by 1 base, the J end by 2 bases, with 18 bases between. This CDR3 has 17 amino acids. The CDR3 loop reads CASSEGRDRTRTYEQYF. The CDR3, as DNA: TGTGCCAGCAGTGAAGGCAGAGACAGGACCAGGACCTACGAGCAGTACTTC.

The rearrangement links TRBV19 to TRBJ1-5, with unresolved D. Trimming stripped 1 base from V and 0 bases from J, with 10 bases between. CDR1 LNHDA and CDR2 SQIVND come from the germline V gene (reference sequence). The CDR3 runs 16 residues. The CDR3 loop is CASSIGNMLSNQPQHF. The CDR3 DNA sequence: TGTGCCAGTAGTATAGGGAACATGCTTAGCAATCAGCCCCAGCATTTT.

This chain connects TRBV15 to TRBJ2-1, with a possible D match to TRBD1 (6 bases). Between the trimmed V and J ends, which lost 0 bases and 15 bases, there was a span of 18 bases. The germline CDR1 and CDR2 sequences are LNHNV and YYDKDF (reference sequence). The CDR3 has 14 residues. The DNA of the CDR3 is TGTGCCACCAGCAGAGACCGCCAGGGGCAAAAGGGGTTCTTC. It codes for CATSRDRQGQKGFF.

This clone was detected once. The chain links TRBV10-1 to TRBJ2-7; 10 bases are a match to TRBD2. CDR3 size: 16 residues. J gave up 2 bases and V 6 bases, and 10 bases lay outside the gene matches. CDR1 is WNHNN, CDR2 SYGVQD, per germline (reference sequence). DNA for the CDR3: TGCGCCAGCAGAGAATCAGCGGGAGGGACAACCTACGAGCAGTACTTC. It specifies CASRESAGGTTYEQYF.

The chain combines TRBV7-9 with TRBJ2-3; D could derive from TRBD1 or TRBD2 (5 bases each). Deletions cut 9 bases from V and 2 bases from J, with 15 bases between. The germline CDR1 and CDR2 sequences are SEHNR and FQNEAQ (reference sequence). The CDR3 extends over 14 amino acids. CDR3 nucleotides: TGTGCCAGTCAGGGAGCCGACTCCACAGATACGCAGTATTTT. It specifies CASQGADSTDTQYF.

The chain employs TRBV7-2 and TRBJ2-7, with 7 bases lining up with TRBD2. The CDR3 totals 15 residues. Trimming at V came to 5 bases and at J to 3 bases, leaving 10 bases not matched to a gene. Germline V lookup: CDR1 SGHTA, CDR2 FQGNSA. CDR3 protein: CASSGGTSAVYEQYF. The CDR3 DNA sequence: TGTGCCAGCAGCGGCGGCACTAGCGCCGTCTACGAGCAGTACTTC.

V usage is TRBV2 and J usage is TRBJ2-2; 8 nucleotides match TRBD1. Looked up from germline, CDR1 is SNHLY and CDR2 is FYNNEI. V shed 5 bases, J shed 6 bases, and the junction held 8 bases outside the gene matches. The CDR3 contains 15 residues. This chain's CDR3 is CASSQGQVNAGELFF. In DNA, the CDR3 is TGTGCCAGCAGTCAGGGACAGGTTAATGCCGGGGAGCTGTTTTTT.

The chain combines TRBV28 with TRBJ2-1, with a weak D call TRBD1 (5 bases). The ends were cut back, 7 bases at V and 10 bases at J, with 11 bases in the middle. Germline-derived CDR1 and CDR2 are MDHEN and SYDVKM. This CDR3 spans 11 amino acids. In nucleotides, the CDR3 is TGTGCCAGCACCAATGGGGCGGAGCAGTTCTTC. Its translation: CASTNGAEQFF. The full variable domain, in which reference TRBV28 and TRBJ2-1 provide the parts outside the CDR3, is DVKVTQSSRYLVKRTGEKVFLECVQDMDHENMFWYRQDPGLGLRLIYFSYDVKMKEKGDIPEGYSVSREKKERFSLILESASTNQTSMYLCASTNGAEQFFGPGTRLTVL.

The V and J genes are TRBV7-6 and TRBJ2-7; 8 bases fit TRBD2. The V gene's germline CDR1 is SGHVS and CDR2 FNYEAQ. The CDR3 contains 15 residues. V lost 5 bases to trimming and J lost 3 bases; unmatched junction nucleotides: 9. CDR3 nucleotide sequence: TGTGCCAGCAGCCAAAGCGGGAGCGTCCTCTACGAGCAGTACTTC. Translation gives CASSQSGSVLYEQYF.

With respect to this clone: Within the sample, other DNA sequences also encode this same CDR3. This chain joins TRBV28 and TRBJ2-7; D is uncertain. Trimming stripped 3 bases from V and 7 bases from J, with 7 bases between. There are 11 residues in the CDR3. Germline values: CDR1 MDHEN, CDR2 SYDVKM. Here the CDR3 reads CASSFLREQYF. The CDR3 DNA follows: TGTGCCAGCAGTTTCTTAAGGGAGCAGTACTTC. The whole variable domain, filled in from reference TRBV28 and TRBJ2-7, reads DVKVTQSSRYLVKRTGEKVFLECVQDMDHENMFWYRQDPGLGLRLIYFSYDVKMKEKGDIPEGYSVSREKKERFSLILESASTNQTSMYLCASSFLREQYFGPGTRLTVT.

The chain joins TRBV5-1 to TRBJ1-3; D is ambiguous. Trimming stripped 2 bases from V and 0 bases from J, with 9 bases between. The V gene's germline CDR1 is SGHRS and CDR2 YFSETQ. This CDR3 is built from 15 residues. The CDR3 here is CASSLGGRSGNTIYF. The CDR3 nucleotides read TGCGCCAGCAGCTTAGGAGGTCGCTCTGGAAACACCATATATTTT.

The J gene is TRBJ1-2, the V gene TRBV28; TRBD1 matches at 8 bases. Germline lookup yields CDR1 MDHEN and CDR2 SYDVKM. The J segment lost 0 bases and the V segment lost 2 bases, leaving 2 bases of the junction unmatched. This CDR3 has 15 residues. CDR3 bases: TGTGCCAGCAGTTTAGAACAGGGGGCTAACTATGGCTACACCTTC. Translation gives CASSLEQGANYGYTF.

The J gene is TRBJ1-5, the V gene TRBV6-6; the D gene is possibly TRBD1 (5 bases). Trimming cost V 7 bases and J 1 base, with 11 bases left between them. Germline values: CDR1 MNHNY, CDR2 SVGAGI (reference sequence). The CDR3 contains 14 residues. The CDR3 DNA sequence: TGTGCCAGCAAAGGGAGGGGAAGCAATCAGCCCCAGCATTTT. As protein: CASKGRGSNQPQHF.

This sequence joins TRBV18 and TRBJ2-3, with D tentatively TRBD1 or TRBD2 (5 bases each). Germline V gene sequence: CDR1 KGHSH, CDR2 LQKENI. The V end was cut by 6 bases, the J end by 2 bases, with 15 bases between. The CDR3 totals 15 residues. CDR3 sequence reads: CASSQGARFTDTQYF. The CDR3 nucleotides read TGTGCCAGCTCGCAGGGAGCTCGGTTCACAGATACGCAGTATTTT.

The chain has TRBV5-1 and TRBJ2-3, with TRBD2 identical over 11 bases. With 4 bases clipped from V and 2 bases from J, the junction kept 3 bases outside the gene matches. This CDR3 is built from 15 residues. The germline CDR1 and CDR2 sequences are SGHRS and YFSETQ. In nucleotides, the CDR3 is TGCGCCAGCAGCCCGGGACTAGCGGTCACAGATACGCAGTATTTT. Amino acids: CASSPGLAVTDTQYF.

A word on this clone: One junction end disagrees with the germline gene, perhaps due to a read error. This sequence joins TRBV7-6 and TRBJ2-7; D gene ambiguous. Looked up from germline, CDR1 is SGHVS and CDR2 is FNYEAQ. The CDR3 sequence is 10 residues long. DNA for the CDR3: TGTGCCAGCAGCTCCTCCGAGCAGTACTTC. Translation gives CASSSSEQYF.

The V gene is TRBV6-6, the J gene TRBJ1-5, with D possibly being TRBD1 (5 bases). CDR1 and CDR2 from the germline V gene are MNHNY and SVGAGI (reference sequence). V dropped 4 bases and J dropped 7 bases, with 17 bases sitting between them. This CDR3 is 15 amino acids long. The CDR3, as DNA: TGTGCCAGCAGTTCTTGGAGGGGCTTGGTGCAGCCCCAGCATTTT. The encoded protein is CASSSWRGLVQPQHF.

For this clone: The sample carries other DNA sequences with the same CDR3. The rearrangement links TRBV5-1 to TRBJ2-1; D gene uncertain. Trimming took 0 bases from V and 2 from J, leaving 6 bases between them. CDR1 SGHRS and CDR2 YFSETQ come from the germline V gene. This CDR3 has 14 amino acids. Here the CDR3 reads CASSLEGTYNEQFF. Here the CDR3 DNA reads TGCGCCAGCAGCTTGGAAGGGACCTACAATGAGCAGTTCTTC.

CDR3: CASSLNSVAGELFF. CDR3 nucleotides: TGTGCCAGCAGCTTAAACTCAGTGGCCGGGGAGCTGTTTTTT. The chain employs TRBV7-9 and TRBJ2-2; D gene unclear. This CDR3 comprises 14 residues. CDR1 is SEHNR and CDR2 is FQNEAQ in the germline V gene (reference sequence). Trimming removed 2 bases from V and 6 bases from J, with 10 bases in between.

J is TRBJ2-7 and V is TRBV28; 9 positions agree with TRBD2. Germline V gives CDR1 MDHEN, CDR2 SYDVKM. The CDR3 is 15 residues long. With V trimmed by 6 bases and J by 6 bases, 12 bases remained unmatched. The CDR3 DNA is TGTGCCAGCAGATGGGCGGGAGGGCCGCGAAGCGAGCAGTACTTC. This codes for CASRWAGGPRSEQYF.

The chain carries TRBV7-9 and TRBJ2-7; 8 bases match TRBD1. The CDR3 runs 15 residues. Trimming cost V 1 base and J 3 bases; bases outside gene matches: 5. The V gene's germline CDR1 is SEHNR and CDR2 FQNEAQ (reference sequence). DNA of the CDR3: TGTGCCAGCAGCTTAGGGACAGGGAATCGCTACGAGCAGTACTTC. It codes for CASSLGTGNRYEQYF.

The chain recombines TRBV2 with TRBJ2-2; D is perhaps TRBD2 (6 bases). The length of the CDR3 is 15 residues. Germline CDR1 reads SNHLY; CDR2 reads FYNNEI. The V end lost 7 bases, the J end lost 2 bases, and 14 bases lay between the germline ends. CDR3 amino acids: CASIVKRVNTGELFF. As DNA, the CDR3 is TGTGCCAGCATTGTAAAGCGGGTTAACACCGGGGAGCTGTTTTTT.